Listed below are T cell receptor beta chains from one sample, sequenced in a study of T cells in Graves' hyperthyroidism and ophthalmopathy. Each CDR3 protein is one row after TCRdb ran MiXCR on the multiplex PCR reads. The repertoire consists of around 420,000 distinct CDR3 sequences, with roughly 13% occurring once and the leading ten covering more than 4.5%. The sample consisted of blood. These receptors originate from a woman between 18 and 30 years old with Graves' hyperthyroidism. The CDR3 runs from the conserved cysteine through the conserved F or W. The D gene is left open where the match is weak. The size of a clone is reported for some rows only, either as once, few or many, or as a class for expanded clones.

size: NA
V: TRBV4-1
J: TRBJ2-7
D: NA
DNA: TGCGCCAGCAGCCAAGAGAGTCAGCCATCCTACGAGCAGTACTTC
CDR3: CASSQESQPSYEQYF

size: many
V: TRBV11-2
J: TRBJ2-7
D: NA
DNA: TGTGCCAGCAGCCCAGGGGAATACGAGCAGTACTTC
CDR3: CASSPGEYEQYF

size: NA
V: TRBV30
J: TRBJ2-1
D: NA
DNA: TGTGCCTGGAGTGTACAAAGGGGGCTAGCGGCCGCCTACAATGAGCAGTTCTTC
CDR3: CAWSVQRGLAAAYNEQFF

size: NA
V: TRBV5-1
J: TRBJ2-6
D: NA
DNA: TGCGCCAGCAGTTTGCAGGGGCTTGCTGGGGCCAACGTCCTGACTTTC
CDR3: CASSLQGLAGANVLTF

size: NA
V: TRBV20-1
J: TRBJ2-1
D: NA
DNA: TGCAGTGCAAAGAGGCAGGGGATCTACAATGAGCAGTTCTTC
CDR3: CSAKRQGIYNEQFF

size: few
V: TRBV29-1
J: TRBJ1-1
D: NA
DNA: TGCAGCGTTGAAGCCAGGAACACTGAAGCTTTCTTT
CDR3: CSVEARNTEAFF

size: many
V: TRBV10-2
J: TRBJ1-1
D: NA
DNA: TGCGCCAGCAGGATAACAGAGGGCACTGAAGCTTTCTTT
CDR3: CASRITEGTEAFF

size: NA
V: TRBV6-2/TRBV6-3
J: TRBJ2-1
D: TRBD2
DNA: TGTGCCAGCAAGGATAGCGGGAGGGGTTACAATGAGCAGTTCTTC
CDR3: CASKDSGRGYNEQFF

size: few
V: TRBV7-8
J: TRBJ1-3
D: NA
DNA: TGTGCCAGCAGCTTACTCAGCTCTGGAAACACCATATATTTT
CDR3: CASSLLSSGNTIYF

size: many
V: TRBV11-2
J: TRBJ2-7
D: NA
DNA: TGTGCCAGCAGCTCTCCTACGAGAGACATTTACGAGCAGTACTTC
CDR3: CASSSPTRDIYEQYF

size: NA
V: TRBV9
J: TRBJ2-3
D: TRBD1
DNA: TGTGCCAGCAGCGACTGGACAGGGTCAGATACGCAGTATTTT
CDR3: CASSDWTGSDTQYF